A single sample gave rise to the 3 T cell receptor beta chains below, sequenced in a study of T cell repertoires in cytomegalovirus infection. TCRdb redid the calling of the reads with MiXCR, one entry per CDR3 protein. Of approximately 500,000 distinct CDR3 sequences listed, 15% to 20% are singletons. Specimen: CD8+ T cells from PBMCs. The receptors derive from a human donor in good health (CMV status not recorded). Some clones in this sample may be carry-over from other donors' samples.

This chain joins TRBV27 and TRBJ1-2, with TRBD1 matching 7 bases. Germline CDR1 reads MNHEY; CDR2 reads SMNVEV (reference sequence). The trim removed 5 bases at V and 4 bases at J, leaving 10 bases unmatched. This CDR3 is 15 amino acids long. This CDR3 is CASSPDRVRGYGYTF. The CDR3 nucleotides read TGTGCCAGCAGTCCAGACAGGGTACGCGGCTATGGCTACACCTTC.

The chain joins TRBV29-1 to TRBJ1-3, with D unclear. Germline V lookup: CDR1 SQVTM, CDR2 ANQGSEA. The CDR3 spans 14 residues. The V gene lost 1 base and the J gene lost 3 bases, with 10 bases spanning the gap. Written as DNA, the CDR3 is TGCAGCGTTGAAGGCGGGGTTTTTGGAAACACCATATATTTT. It codes for CSVEGGVFGNTIYF.

V gene TRBV19 combines with J gene TRBJ2-3; 11 nucleotides align to TRBD2. Germline-derived CDR1 and CDR2 are LNHDA and SQIVND (reference sequence). Trimming cost V 7 bases and J 6 bases; bases outside gene matches: 9. The length of the CDR3 is 15 residues. This CDR3 is CASTPGTSGGDTQYF. CDR3 DNA sequence: TGTGCCAGTACCCCTGGCACTAGCGGGGGTGATACGCAGTATTTT.